These T cell receptor beta chains were read from a single sample in a study of blood T cell repertoires in COVID-19. The assay was immunoSEQ multiplex PCR, and TCRdb's table has in-frame clones only and misses some. The sample yields over 75,000 clones, around 80% seen once. The sample consisted of peripheral blood. All receptors derive from a woman aged 45-59 years with acute or convalescent COVID-19. Both conserved end residues are part of each CDR3. D genes are given only for firm matches. Not all rows give a size; the values are once, few, many and, for expanded clones, a class.

d_gene: -; v_gene: TRBV7-2; abundance: -; j_gene: TRBJ2-7; CDR3nt: TGTGCCAGCAGCCCCCCGGGCGGAGGGGAGGTCGAGCAGTACTTC; CDR3aa: CASSPPGGGEVEQYF
d_gene: -; v_gene: TRBV6-1; abundance: -; j_gene: TRBJ2-7; CDR3nt: TGTGCCAGCAGTGAAGACTCGGGTAGCTCCTACGAGCAGTACTTC; CDR3aa: CASSEDSGSSYEQYF
d_gene: -; v_gene: TRBV9; abundance: -; j_gene: TRBJ2-2; CDR3nt: TGTGCCAGCAGCGTAGCTGTCACTAGCCACACCGGGGAGCTGTTTTTT; CDR3aa: CASSVAVTSHTGELFF
d_gene: TRBD1; v_gene: TRBV18; abundance: -; j_gene: TRBJ1-1; CDR3nt: TGTGCCAGCACCGGACAGGGCCAGATGAACACTGAAGCTTTCTTT; CDR3aa: CASTGQGQMNTEAFF
d_gene: -; v_gene: TRBV4-2; abundance: -; j_gene: TRBJ2-7; CDR3nt: TGTGCCAGCAGCCAAGAAGGACAGTACTCCTACGAGCAGTACTTC; CDR3aa: CASSQEGQYSYEQYF
d_gene: -; v_gene: TRBV7-9; abundance: -; j_gene: TRBJ2-3; CDR3nt: TGTGCCAGCAGCTCCCACCCCGCGGACAGTACAGATACGCAGTATTTT; CDR3aa: CASSSHPADSTDTQYF
d_gene: -; v_gene: TRBV19; abundance: -; j_gene: TRBJ2-5; CDR3nt: TGTGCCACAGGAGCAGGGGAGACCCAGTACTTC; CDR3aa: CATGAGETQYF
d_gene: -; v_gene: TRBV11-3; abundance: -; j_gene: TRBJ2-7; CDR3nt: TGTGCCAGCAGCCACCCCCCCACGCGCGGGCGCGACGAGCAGTACTTC; CDR3aa: CASSHPPTRGRDEQYF
d_gene: -; v_gene: TRBV2; abundance: -; j_gene: TRBJ1-2; CDR3nt: TGTGCCAGCACTACCGACTATGGCTACACCTTC; CDR3aa: CASTTDYGYTF
d_gene: TRBD2; v_gene: TRBV4-1; abundance: -; j_gene: TRBJ2-3; CDR3nt: TGCGCCAGCAGCCAAGATGGGACTAGTAGGCATACGCAGTATTTT; CDR3aa: CASSQDGTSRHTQYF
d_gene: TRBD1; v_gene: TRBV10-3; abundance: -; j_gene: TRBJ2-7; CDR3nt: TGTGCCATCGGATGGGGACAGGGGGTCAACGAGCAGTACTTC; CDR3aa: CAIGWGQGVNEQYF
d_gene: TRBD2; v_gene: TRBV25-1; abundance: once; j_gene: TRBJ2-5; CDR3nt: TGTGCCACCCGCGGGACTAGCGGGAGTTACCGAGAGACCCAGTACTTC; CDR3aa: CATRGTSGSYRETQYF
d_gene: -; v_gene: TRBV27; abundance: -; j_gene: TRBJ1-2; CDR3nt: TGTGCCAGCAGCAGCAGAGGCTATGGCTACACCTTC; CDR3aa: CASSSRGYGYTF
d_gene: -; v_gene: TRBV7-9; abundance: few; j_gene: TRBJ1-1; CDR3nt: TGTGCCAGCAGCGACCCGACCGGGACACTGAACACTGAAGCTTTCTTT; CDR3aa: CASSDPTGTLNTEAFF
d_gene: TRBD1; v_gene: TRBV7-3; abundance: -; j_gene: TRBJ1-1; CDR3nt: TGTGCCAGCAGGCGGACAGGGTCTCTGAACACTGAAGCTTTCTTT; CDR3aa: CASRRTGSLNTEAFF
d_gene: TRBD2; v_gene: TRBV4-2; abundance: -; j_gene: TRBJ2-7; CDR3nt: TGTGCCAGCAGCCAAGCGGGAGGTGTCTACGAGCAGTACTTC; CDR3aa: CASSQAGGVYEQYF
d_gene: TRBD1; v_gene: TRBV5-1; abundance: few; j_gene: TRBJ2-2; CDR3nt: TGCGCCAGCAGCTTGGCCGACAGGGTAGGGACCGGGGAGCTGTTTTTT; CDR3aa: CASSLADRVGTGELFF
d_gene: TRBD2; v_gene: TRBV4-3; abundance: -; j_gene: TRBJ2-4; CDR3nt: TGCGCCAGCAGCCAAGATCTAGCGGGAGGGAGAAGAAACATTCAGTACTTC; CDR3aa: CASSQDLAGGRRNIQYF
d_gene: -; v_gene: TRBV19; abundance: -; j_gene: TRBJ2-2; CDR3nt: TGTGCCAGTAGTATTTGGGGGGCCGGGGAGCTGTTTTTT; CDR3aa: CASSIWGAGELFF
d_gene: TRBD1; v_gene: TRBV7-9; abundance: -; j_gene: TRBJ1-4; CDR3nt: TGTGCCAGCAGCTTAGGTGGACAGGCTAATGAAAAACTGTTTTTT; CDR3aa: CASSLGGQANEKLFF
d_gene: TRBD2; v_gene: TRBV5-8; abundance: -; j_gene: TRBJ2-7; CDR3nt: TGTGCCAGCAGTTTGGGACTACGCCAAACCTACGAGCAGTACTTC; CDR3aa: CASSLGLRQTYEQYF
d_gene: TRBD1; v_gene: TRBV3-1/TRBV3-2; abundance: -; j_gene: TRBJ2-1; CDR3nt: TGTGCCAGCAGCCAAATTACAGGGGGCCCTTACAATGAGCAGTTCTTC; CDR3aa: CASSQITGGPYNEQFF
d_gene: -; v_gene: TRBV9; abundance: -; j_gene: TRBJ2-7; CDR3nt: TGTGCCAGCAGCCCAAGAGGGCAGCCCGAGCAGTACTTC; CDR3aa: CASSPRGQPEQYF
d_gene: -; v_gene: TRBV20-1; abundance: -; j_gene: TRBJ2-1; CDR3nt: TGCAGTGCTAGACTCAGGGATGAGCAGTTCTTC; CDR3aa: CSARLRDEQFF
d_gene: TRBD1; v_gene: TRBV6-2/TRBV6-3; abundance: -; j_gene: TRBJ1-2; CDR3nt: TGTGCCAGCAGTTTTATTATCCAGGGGGCGTCTGGCTACACCTTC; CDR3aa: CASSFIIQGASGYTF
d_gene: -; v_gene: TRBV18; abundance: -; j_gene: TRBJ1-2; CDR3nt: TGTGCCAGCTCAGCCGACAGCTTCTATGGCTACACCTTC; CDR3aa: CASSADSFYGYTF
d_gene: TRBD1; v_gene: TRBV9; abundance: -; j_gene: TRBJ2-2; CDR3nt: TGTGCCAGCAGCGTAGATATTGGCAGGGGGCGTGCCGGGGAGCTGTTTTTT; CDR3aa: CASSVDIGRGRAGELFF
d_gene: -; v_gene: TRBV13; abundance: -; j_gene: TRBJ2-3; CDR3nt: TGTGCCAGCGGGCAGGGGACAGATACGCAGTATTTT; CDR3aa: CASGQGTDTQYF
d_gene: -; v_gene: TRBV10-3; abundance: -; j_gene: TRBJ2-7; CDR3nt: TGTGCCTACGGGACACGCCCCTACGAGCAGTACTTC; CDR3aa: CAYGTRPYEQYF
d_gene: TRBD2; v_gene: TRBV27; abundance: -; j_gene: TRBJ2-3; CDR3nt: TGTGCCAGCAGTCACGGACTAGCGGATCCCACAGATACGCAGTATTTT; CDR3aa: CASSHGLADPTDTQYF
d_gene: -; v_gene: TRBV9; abundance: -; j_gene: TRBJ2-5; CDR3nt: TGTGCCAGCAGCGGGACAGACCACGAAGAGACCCAGTACTTC; CDR3aa: CASSGTDHEETQYF
d_gene: -; v_gene: TRBV2; abundance: -; j_gene: TRBJ1-6; CDR3nt: TGTGCCAGCAGGGGCCCTACGAGCTCCTATAATTCACCCCTCCACTTT; CDR3aa: CASRGPTSSYNSPLHF
d_gene: -; v_gene: TRBV19; abundance: -; j_gene: TRBJ2-3; CDR3nt: TGTGCCAGTAGTATGCTGGAGGACACAGATACGCAGTATTTT; CDR3aa: CASSMLEDTDTQYF
d_gene: TRBD2; v_gene: TRBV10-3; abundance: once; j_gene: TRBJ2-1; CDR3nt: TGTGCCATCAGCGGAGTACCCGGTGCAGGGGTTAGGACTAGCGGGGGCCCCCTCAATGAGCAGTTCTTC; CDR3aa: CAISGVPGAGVRTSGGPLNEQFF
d_gene: TRBD2; v_gene: TRBV7-9; abundance: -; j_gene: TRBJ2-3; CDR3nt: TGTGCCAGCAGCTTAGGGACTAGCGGAGATACGCAGTATTTT; CDR3aa: CASSLGTSGDTQYF
d_gene: -; v_gene: TRBV23-1; abundance: once; j_gene: TRBJ1-5; CDR3nt: TGCGCCCGTTGGGCAGATAGCAATCAGCCCCAGCATTTT; CDR3aa: CARWADSNQPQHF
d_gene: TRBD2; v_gene: TRBV19; abundance: -; j_gene: TRBJ2-7; CDR3nt: TGTGCCAGTAGGTCATGGCGGGGAGGGGCCTACGAGCAGTACTTC; CDR3aa: CASRSWRGGAYEQYF
d_gene: -; v_gene: TRBV27; abundance: once; j_gene: TRBJ2-1; CDR3nt: TGTGCCAGCAGTTTAACCCCCCTAGCTGCCACCTACAATGAGCAGTTCTTC; CDR3aa: CASSLTPLAATYNEQFF
d_gene: -; v_gene: TRBV4-1; abundance: -; j_gene: TRBJ1-6; CDR3nt: TGCGCCAGCAGCCAAGGGGGGCTTCGGCCCCTCCACTTT; CDR3aa: CASSQGGLRPLHF
d_gene: -; v_gene: TRBV3-1/TRBV3-2; abundance: -; j_gene: TRBJ2-3; CDR3nt: TGTGCCAGCAAGCCTCACTTAACGTGGGGGGTCACAGATACGCAGTATTTT; CDR3aa: CASKPHLTWGVTDTQYF
d_gene: TRBD1; v_gene: TRBV19; abundance: -; j_gene: TRBJ1-5; CDR3nt: TGTGCCAGTAGTAACCCCCCCGGGACAGGGGGCAATCAGCCCCAGCATTTT; CDR3aa: CASSNPPGTGGNQPQHF
d_gene: -; v_gene: TRBV3-1/TRBV3-2; abundance: few; j_gene: TRBJ2-7; CDR3nt: TGTGCCAGCAGCCAAGATCCATGGAGCTCCTACGAGCAGTACTTC; CDR3aa: CASSQDPWSSYEQYF
d_gene: -; v_gene: TRBV11-2; abundance: -; j_gene: TRBJ1-1; CDR3nt: TGTGCCAGCAGAGGGAGATTTGAAGCTTTCTTT; CDR3aa: CASRGRFEAFF